This T cell receptor (beta chain) was recovered during a study of T-cell reconstitution after alpha-beta-depleted transplantation in children. Preparation of the TCRbeta library was carried out with unique molecular identifiers. TCRdb analysed the PCR reads with MiXCR anew, one entry per CDR3 protein. This table has a few hundred thousand distinct CDR3 sequences, approximately 9.8% appearing once. This clonotype was observed at least ten times. V trimming: 3 bases; J trimming: 2 bases; junction bases outside the gene matches: 7. Looked up from germline, CDR1 is MGHDK and CDR2 is SYGVNS. This CDR3 comprises 16 residues.

The starting material was PBMCs from the stem cell graft donor, obtained from the stem cell graft. The rearrangement joins TRBV25-1 to TRBJ2-5, with 9 nucleotides matching TRBD2. The TCR comes from a human donor who donated a stem cell graft to a child with SCID. CDR3 DNA sequence: TGTGCCAGCAGTGAGGGGCCTAGCGGGGTGCAAGAGACCCAGTACTTC. Its translation is CASSEGPSGVQETQYF.